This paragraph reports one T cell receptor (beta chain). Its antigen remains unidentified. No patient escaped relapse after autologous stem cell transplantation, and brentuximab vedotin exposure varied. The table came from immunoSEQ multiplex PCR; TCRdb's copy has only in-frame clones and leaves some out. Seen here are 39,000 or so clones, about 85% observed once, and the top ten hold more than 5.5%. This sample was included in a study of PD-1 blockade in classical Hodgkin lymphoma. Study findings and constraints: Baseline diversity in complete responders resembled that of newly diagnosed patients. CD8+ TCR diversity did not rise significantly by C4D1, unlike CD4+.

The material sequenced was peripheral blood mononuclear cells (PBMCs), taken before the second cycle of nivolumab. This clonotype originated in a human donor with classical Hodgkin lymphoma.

The CDR3: CASSLAAGADTQYF. CDR3 in DNA: TGCGCCAGCAGCTTGGCCGCAGGGGCAGATACGCAGTATTTT. This chain connects TRBV5-1 to TRBJ2-3; TRBD1 might be the D (6 bases). V dropped 0 bases and J dropped 4 bases, with 9 bases sitting between them. Germline assignment: CDR1 SGHRS and CDR2 YFSETQ. The CDR3 runs 14 residues.